Listed here are 23 T cell receptor beta chains from one sample, sequenced in a study of shared clonotypes between healthy human individuals. The protocol was immunoSEQ multiplex PCR, while the TCRdb copy is restricted to in-frame clones and leaves out a portion. The data show some 1 million clones, with approximately 68% seen just once and over 1.3% held by the top ten. Specimen: memory CD4+ T cells sorted from blood. As for subset: CD45RA-negative fraction. All receptors come from a man aged 18 to 30 in good health.

The chain couples TRBV5-1 to TRBJ2-7; D is possibly TRBD1 (6 bases). This CDR3 contains 14 residues. CDR1 and CDR2 from the germline V gene are SGHRS and YFSETQ. Between the trimmed V and J ends, which lost 0 bases and 7 bases, there was a span of 14 bases. The CDR3 loop is CASSLVTGWSEQYF. The CDR3 DNA reads TGCGCCAGCAGCTTGGTTACAGGGTGGTCGGAGCAGTACTTC.

In its sample, this clone was seen once. The V gene is TRBV19, the J gene TRBJ2-2; no reliable D call. V lost 7 bases to trimming and J lost 8 bases, with 20 bases between them. In germline, CDR1 is LNHDA, CDR2 SQIVND (reference sequence). The CDR3 loop spans 15 amino acids. The CDR3 spells CASISSSLVDGELFF. For the CDR3, the DNA is TGTGCCAGTATCTCCTCCTCCCTAGTTGATGGGGAGCTGTTTTTT.

The gene calls are TRBV29-1 and TRBJ2-6; 10 nucleotides match TRBD1. The CDR3 has 13 residues. V shed 6 bases, J shed 9 bases, and the junction held 5 bases outside the gene matches. Germline values: CDR1 SQVTM, CDR2 ANQGSEA. The CDR3 sequence is CSVSGQGINVLTF. The CDR3 DNA reads TGCAGCGTGTCGGGACAGGGGATCAACGTCCTGACTTTC.

The J gene is TRBJ1-5, the V gene TRBV5-1; D is unclear. The CDR3 is made up of 15 amino acids. Trimming stripped 0 bases from V and 2 bases from J, with 9 bases between. Germline CDR1 reads SGHRS; CDR2 reads YFSETQ. CDR3 sequence reads: CASSLAGNGNQPQHF. In nucleotides, the CDR3 is TGCGCCAGCAGCTTGGCCGGGAATGGCAATCAGCCCCAGCATTTT.

The chain links TRBV30 to TRBJ1-2, with unresolved D. Germline loops: CDR1 GTSNPN, CDR2 SVGIG (reference sequence). Trimming removed 7 bases at V and 11 bases at J, with 17 bases between. The CDR3 loop spans 11 amino acids. The CDR3: CALEDREAYTF. Written as DNA, the CDR3 is TGTGCCTTGGAGGATCGGGAGGCATACACCTTC.

V gene TRBV7-2 combines with J gene TRBJ1-6, with D hard to call. The CDR3 consists of 15 residues. The germline gives CDR1 SGHTA, CDR2 FQGNSA. V lost 3 bases, J lost 4 bases, and 10 bases lay in between. The CDR3 DNA reads as TGTGCCAGCAGCTTTACAGCTTCTTATAATTCACCCCTCCACTTT. Amino acid sequence: CASSFTASYNSPLHF.

The rearrangement uses TRBV18 and TRBJ1-2; 9 bases align to TRBD1. Germline V CDR1 and CDR2: KGHSH, LQKENI. The CDR3 loop spans 15 amino acids. The ends lost 4 bases at V and 4 bases at J; junction bases unmatched: 7. CDR3 sequence reads: CASSQTGTGSYGYTF. As DNA, the CDR3 is TGTGCCAGCTCACAGACCGGGACAGGGTCCTATGGCTACACCTTC.

This chain links TRBV2 with TRBJ1-2; 12 positions match TRBD1. The CDR3 spans 14 residues. Losses at the gene ends were 3 bases for V and 9 bases for J; bases not matched to a gene: 5. Germline lookup yields CDR1 SNHLY and CDR2 FYNNEI. CDR3 sequence: CASSEQGQGARYTF. In DNA form, the CDR3 reads TGTGCCAGCAGTGAGCAGGGACAGGGGGCTCGCTACACCTTC.

J is TRBJ2-3 and V is TRBV5-1; 11 bases align to TRBD2. The junction had 14 bases not matched to a gene; V was cut back by 4 bases and J by 7 bases. Germline-derived CDR1 and CDR2 are SGHRS and YFSETQ. The CDR3 extends over 17 amino acids. CDR3 nucleotides: TGCGCCAGCAGCACCTCCTCCGGACTAGCGGGCCCCAATACGCAGTATTTT. Its protein is CASSTSSGLAGPNTQYF.

The chain recombines TRBV2 with TRBJ2-2; perhaps D is TRBD1 or TRBD2 (5 bases each). The germline V and J ends were trimmed by 7 bases and 7 bases, with 10 bases remaining between them. CDR1 is SNHLY, CDR2 FYNNEI, per germline. CDR3 length: 12 residues. CDR3 in amino acids: CASTRDGGELFF. CDR3 bases: TGTGCCAGCACCAGGGACGGCGGGGAGCTGTTTTTT.

V usage is TRBV28 and J usage is TRBJ2-7; 7 bases agree with TRBD1. From germline, CDR1 is MDHEN and CDR2 SYDVKM. The CDR3 loop spans 15 amino acids. The junction had 8 bases not matched to a gene; V was cut back by 4 bases and J by 2 bases. The CDR3 nucleotides are TGTGCCAGCAGTTCAAACCGGGACAGTGCCTACGAGCAGTACTTC. Amino acids: CASSSNRDSAYEQYF.

CDR3 region: CASSLTGEQYF. The CDR3, as DNA: TGTGCCAGCAGCTTAACTGGCGAGCAGTACTTC. The rearrangement joins TRBV7-2 to TRBJ2-7; D unclear. V was trimmed by 2 bases and J by 6 bases, leaving 5 bases between them. The CDR3 length is 11 residues. Per germline, CDR1 SGHTA and CDR2 FQGNSA.

The J gene is TRBJ1-6, the V gene TRBV6-1; D gene ambiguous. Looked up from germline, CDR1 is MNHNS and CDR2 is SASEGT. V lost 10 bases and J lost 3, with 10 bases in between. This CDR3 comprises 13 residues. This CDR3 is CATREVYNSPLHF. The DNA of the CDR3 is TGTGCCACCAGAGAGGTCTATAATTCACCCCTCCACTTT.

A word on this clone: This sample includes further DNA sequences coding for the same CDR3. The chain couples TRBV18 to TRBJ2-3; 9 nucleotides line up with TRBD2. Losses at the gene ends were 3 bases for V and 6 bases for J; bases not matched to a gene: 4. CDR1 and CDR2 from the germline V gene are KGHSH and LQKENI. CDR3 length: 14 amino acids. The CDR3 here is CASSPGLATDTQYF. The CDR3 DNA follows: TGTGCCAGCTCACCGGGACTAGCAACTGATACGCAGTATTTT.

The chain recombines TRBV30 with TRBJ1-6; 9 bases map to TRBD1. Trimming at V came to 0 bases and at J to 7 bases, leaving 19 bases not matched to a gene. The CDR3 is 20 residues long. Looked up from germline, CDR1 is GTSNPN and CDR2 is SVGIG (reference sequence). The CDR3 DNA reads as TGTGCCTGGAGTGTAGGGGGACAGGGCCTATCTTTGAAACGCAATTCACCCCTCCACTTT. Protein: CAWSVGGQGLSLKRNSPLHF.

The V and J genes are TRBV10-3 and TRBJ2-7; 10 bases map to TRBD1. V lost 10 bases, J lost 6 bases, and 12 bases stayed unmatched. In germline, CDR1 is ENHRY, CDR2 SYGVKD. CDR3 length: 14 residues. The chain's CDR3 is CATATGTGAGEQYF. The CDR3 coding sequence is TGTGCCACCGCGACGGGGACAGGGGCTGGCGAGCAGTACTTC.

With respect to this clone: The same CDR3 can be traced to other DNA sequences in this sample. The rearrangement joins TRBV19 to TRBJ1-2, with TRBD1 identical over 7 bases. Trimming removed 5 bases from V and 4 bases from J; junction bases left unmatched: 4. Germline lookup yields CDR1 LNHDA and CDR2 SQIVND (reference sequence). The CDR3 has 13 residues. The CDR3 region has the DNA TGTGCCAGTAGTTTGACAGGGAGCTATGGCTACACCTTC. As protein: CASSLTGSYGYTF. Full variable domain (rest looked up from reference TRBV19 and TRBJ1-2): DGGITQSPKYLFRKEGQNVTLSCEQNLNHDAMYWYRQDPGQGLRLIYYSQIVNDFQKGDIAEGYSVSREKKESFPLTVTSAQKNPTAFYLCASSLTGSYGYTFGSGTRLTVV.

The chain uses TRBV11-2 and TRBJ2-7; D remains unclear. This CDR3 region has 14 residues. The germline gives CDR1 SGHAT, CDR2 FQNNGV. Trimming took 5 bases from V and 3 from J, leaving 14 bases between them. Here the CDR3 reads CASSPRSSLYEQYF. The CDR3, as DNA: TGTGCCAGCAGCCCCCGGTCCTCCCTCTACGAGCAGTACTTC.

CDR3 bases: TGTGCCAGTAGTATTACACAGACAACTAATGAAAAACTGTTTTTT. Protein: CASSITQTTNEKLFF. The V call is TRBV19, the J call TRBJ1-4; D not certain. The ends were cut back, 3 bases at V and 0 bases at J, with 8 bases in the middle. Germline values: CDR1 LNHDA, CDR2 SQIVND (reference sequence). This CDR3 spans 15 amino acids.

In the case of this clone: Different DNA sequences within this sample yield the same CDR3. The genes are TRBV5-1 and TRBJ2-5; D is uncertain. Per germline, CDR1 SGHRS and CDR2 YFSETQ. V lost 0 bases and J 4 bases, leaving 7 bases between the germline ends. The length of the CDR3 is 13 residues. The DNA for the CDR3 is TGCGCCAGCAGCTTGGGGGGTGGAGAGACCCAGTACTTC. Its translation is CASSLGGGETQYF.

CDR3 loop: CASSSREIYNEQFF. The CDR3 bases are TGTGCCAGTAGTAGCCGGGAGATCTACAATGAGCAGTTCTTC. The chain has TRBV19 and TRBJ2-1; a weak D match, TRBD2 (6 bases). The CDR3 totals 14 residues. Trimming stripped 4 bases from V and 3 bases from J, with 10 bases between. Germline CDR1 reads LNHDA; CDR2 reads SQIVND (reference sequence).

This chain joins TRBV6-6 and TRBJ2-2; D ambiguous. Trimming removed 6 bases at V and 2 bases at J, with 7 bases between. Germline CDR1 MNHNY, CDR2 SVGAGI (reference sequence). The CDR3 sequence is 13 residues long. The CDR3 DNA is TGTGCCAGCAGAGAGTTAAACACCGGGGAGCTGTTTTTT. Its translation is CASRELNTGELFF.

The rearrangement joins TRBV28 to TRBJ1-2; no clear D. Per germline, CDR1 MDHEN and CDR2 SYDVKM. The CDR3 length is 11 residues. The ends were cut back, 7 bases at V and 6 bases at J, with 9 bases in the middle. The CDR3 nucleotides are TGTGCCAGCAAACAATCGAATGGCTACACCTTC. It encodes CASKQSNGYTF.